Below are 29 T cell receptor beta chains sequenced from a single sample in a study of shared clonotypes between healthy human individuals. Using immunoSEQ multiplex PCR, the repertoire was profiled, and TCRdb retains in-frame clones only, with some absent. The table shows about 2 million clones, with roughly 95% occurring only once. The sequencing sample was made of naive CD4+ T cells sorted from blood. The subset: CD45RA+ positively selected. The receptors derive from a man younger than 35 in good health.

A note on this clone: The identical CDR3 is also encoded by other nucleotide sequences in the sample. DNA for the CDR3: TGTGCCAGCAGTTTAGGACAGGGTAATGGCTACACCTTC. This translates into CASSLGQGNGYTF. The chain uses TRBV27 and TRBJ1-2; TRBD1 matches 8 bases. V shed 2 bases, J shed 6 bases, and the junction held 2 bases outside the gene matches. There are 13 residues in the CDR3. Germline loops: CDR1 MNHEY, CDR2 SMNVEV (reference sequence).

The V call is TRBV5-1, the J call TRBJ2-7; 8 nucleotides match TRBD1. This CDR3 comprises 14 residues. Germline lookup yields CDR1 SGHRS and CDR2 YFSETQ. Trimming took 0 bases from V and 5 from J; bases not matched to a gene: 4. CDR3 residues: CASSLARGQNEQYF. Here the CDR3 DNA reads TGCGCCAGCAGCTTGGCCAGGGGGCAGAACGAGCAGTACTTC.

This chain joins TRBV9 and TRBJ2-7; perhaps TRBD2 as D (5 bases). Per the germline V gene, CDR1 is SGDLS and CDR2 is YYNGEE. Between the trimmed V and J ends, which lost 0 bases and 9 bases, there was a span of 25 bases. This CDR3 contains 17 residues. CDR3 residues: CASSVAGQDSGLRGQYF. The DNA for the CDR3 is TGTGCCAGCAGCGTAGCCGGGCAAGACTCCGGGCTACGGGGGCAGTACTTC.

V gene TRBV7-2 combines with J gene TRBJ2-3; 9 bases agree with TRBD1. The V gene end was trimmed by 5 bases and the J gene end by 5 bases; junction bases not matched to a gene: 5. The CDR3 runs to 14 residues. CDR1 is SGHTA and CDR2 is FQGNSA in the germline V gene. The CDR3 protein is CASSLGTGLDTQYF. In DNA, the CDR3 is TGTGCCAGCAGCCTTGGGACAGGGCTAGATACGCAGTATTTT.

Points on this clone: Other DNA sequences in this specimen translate into the identical CDR3. The chain combines TRBV30 with TRBJ1-1; D is uncertain. V was clipped by 0 bases and J by 2 bases, with 7 bases between them. Per the germline V gene, CDR1 is GTSNPN and CDR2 is SVGIG (reference sequence). The CDR3 spans 13 residues. CDR3 bases: TGTGCCTGGAGTGTCCAGGCAAACACTGAAGCTTTCTTT. Translating gives CAWSVQANTEAFF.

The rearrangement uses TRBV7-3 and TRBJ2-7; either TRBD1 or TRBD2 may supply D (5 bases each). CDR1 and CDR2 (germline): SGHTA, FQGTGA. This CDR3 is built from 15 residues. V lost 0 bases to trimming and J lost 3 bases, with 12 bases between them. The CDR3 sequence is CASSLTGDPYYEQYF. DNA of the CDR3: TGTGCCAGCAGCTTAACAGGGGACCCCTACTACGAGCAGTACTTC. The full variable domain, in which reference TRBV7-3 and TRBJ2-7 provide the parts outside the CDR3, is GAGVSQTPSNKVTEKGKYVELRCDPISGHTALYWYRQSLGQGPEFLIYFQGTGAADDSGLPNDRFFAVRPEGSVSTLKIQRTERGDSAVYLCASSLTGDPYYEQYFGPGTRLTVT.

With respect to this clone: This same CDR3 is encoded by further DNA sequences in the sample. The J gene is TRBJ2-7, the V gene TRBV5-1; D is uncertain. The ends were cut back, 1 base at V and 1 base at J, with 6 bases in the middle. Germline values: CDR1 SGHRS, CDR2 YFSETQ. This CDR3 spans 13 amino acids. CDR3 loop: CASSLRSSYEQYF. CDR3 bases: TGCGCCAGCAGCTTGCGGAGTTCCTACGAGCAGTACTTC.

V gene TRBV30 combines with J gene TRBJ1-2, with D possibly being TRBD1 (6 bases). V dropped 4 bases and J dropped 5 bases, with 17 bases sitting between them. Germline loops: CDR1 GTSNPN, CDR2 SVGIG (reference sequence). The CDR3 sequence is 14 residues long. The CDR3 DNA reads as TGTGCCTGGACTCCCAGGGGAGAAGGGTATGGCTACACCTTC. This sequence encodes CAWTPRGEGYGYTF. The full variable domain, rest sourced from reference TRBV30 and TRBJ1-2, is SQTIHQWPATLVQPVGSPLSLECTVEGTSNPNLYWYRQAAGRGLQLLFYSVGIGQISSEVPQNLSASRPQDRQFILSSKKLLLSDSGFYLCAWTPRGEGYGYTFGSGTRLTVV.

The J gene is TRBJ2-3, the V gene TRBV5-1; D remains ambiguous. V lost 3 bases and J lost 0, with 11 bases in between. This CDR3 spans 15 amino acids. The germline V gene has CDR1 SGHRS and CDR2 YFSETQ. The CDR3 DNA reads as TGCGCCAGCAGCTCTGTCCAAGCGAGCACAGATACGCAGTATTTT. Translating it yields CASSSVQASTDTQYF. Combining the CDR3 with reference TRBV5-1 and TRBJ2-3 gives the whole variable domain KAGVTQTPRYLIKTRGQQVTLSCSPISGHRSVSWYQQTPGQGLQFLFEYFSETQRNKGNFPGRFSGRQFSNSRSEMNVSTLELGDSALYLCASSSVQASTDTQYFGPGTRLTVL.

The chain carries TRBV10-3 and TRBJ1-2; D is perhaps TRBD1 (6 bases). This CDR3 has 13 residues. The V end was cut by 7 bases, the J end by 3 bases, with 12 bases between. In germline, CDR1 is ENHRY, CDR2 SYGVKD. CDR3 in amino acids: CAITPGVDYGYTF. The CDR3 DNA is TGTGCCATCACCCCAGGGGTTGACTATGGCTACACCTTC.

This chain connects TRBV9 to TRBJ1-2; 8 bases are shared with TRBD1. The germline V gene has CDR1 SGDLS and CDR2 YYNGEE. Germline trimming cut 3 bases from V and 8 bases from J; bases unmatched to any gene: 9. The CDR3 is 14 residues long. The CDR3 sequence: CASSGVDRVGGYTF. Here the CDR3 DNA reads TGTGCCAGCAGCGGAGTGGACAGGGTAGGGGGCTACACCTTC.

The rearrangement uses TRBV9 and TRBJ2-2; D call uncertain. Trimming pared 0 bases from V and 4 bases from J, leaving 10 bases between. CDR3 length equals 15 residues. CDR1 SGDLS and CDR2 YYNGEE come from the germline V gene. DNA of the CDR3: TGTGCCAGCAGCGTAGGTCCATCTAGCACCGGGGAGCTGTTTTTT. Translation gives CASSVGPSSTGELFF. The whole variable domain, filled in from reference TRBV9 and TRBJ2-2, reads DSGVTQTPKHLITATGQRVTLRCSPRSGDLSVYWYQQSLDQGLQFLIQYYNGEERAKGNILERFSAQQFPDLHSELNLSSLELGDSALYFCASSVGPSSTGELFFGEGSRLTVL.

The chain has TRBV6-4 and TRBJ2-7; TRBD1 might be the D (5 bases). The V gene's germline CDR1 is MRHNA and CDR2 SNTAGT. Trimming cost V 7 bases and J 5 bases, with 18 bases left between them. The CDR3 runs to 14 residues. The CDR3 spells CASTEQDPNDEQYF. The CDR3 nucleotides read TGTGCCAGCACGGAACAGGATCCTAACGACGAGCAGTACTTC.

The chain carries TRBV18 and TRBJ1-5, with TRBD1 matching over 8 bases. CDR3 size: 16 residues. V was clipped by 0 bases and J by 7 bases; unmatched bases: 8. Germline V lookup: CDR1 KGHSH, CDR2 LQKENI. CDR3 residues: CASSPPGTGPGQPQHF. In DNA, the CDR3 is TGTGCCAGCTCACCACCGGGGACAGGCCCGGGGCAGCCCCAGCATTTT.

This chain's CDR3 is CASSQTTSGRSETQYF. DNA of the CDR3: TGTGCCAGCTCACAGACGACTAGCGGGAGATCAGAGACCCAGTACTTC. The chain carries TRBV18 and TRBJ2-5; 12 bases match TRBD2. The CDR3 length is 16 residues. Germline V gene sequence: CDR1 KGHSH, CDR2 LQKENI. J was trimmed by 4 bases and V by 4 bases; bases with no gene match: 7.

The V and J genes are TRBV5-1 and TRBJ2-2; D might be TRBD1 or TRBD2, each matching 5 bases. The CDR3 length is 16 residues. The ends were cut back, 0 bases at V and 5 bases at J, with 14 bases in the middle. Per the germline V gene, CDR1 is SGHRS and CDR2 is YFSETQ. CDR3 nucleotide sequence: TGCGCCAGCAGCTTGGACGGGACGGCCGGAACCGGGGAGCTGTTTTTT. Translation gives CASSLDGTAGTGELFF.

This chain links TRBV28 with TRBJ1-5; 7 nucleotides agree with TRBD1. Germline lookup yields CDR1 MDHEN and CDR2 SYDVKM. The length of the CDR3 is 14 residues. V was clipped by 5 bases and J by 6 bases; unmatched bases: 7. CDR3 loop: CASSQGGGSQPQHF. CDR3 sequence (DNA): TGTGCCAGCAGTCAAGGGGGCGGGAGTCAGCCCCAGCATTTT.

The V gene is TRBV5-1, the J gene TRBJ2-2; the match to TRBD1 covers 8 bases. V shed 6 bases and J 6 bases; nucleotides not matched to a gene: 7. The CDR3 has 14 residues. CDR1 is SGHRS, CDR2 YFSETQ, per germline. The CDR3 DNA reads as TGCGCCAGCACTGCGGACAGGGCACCCGGGGAGCTGTTTTTT. This codes for CASTADRAPGELFF.

J is TRBJ1-2 and V is TRBV5-1; D uncertain. This CDR3 spans 13 amino acids. Trimming removed 1 base from V and 4 bases from J, with 8 bases in between. Per germline, CDR1 SGHRS and CDR2 YFSETQ. In DNA form, the CDR3 reads TGCGCCAGCAGCTTGCCAGGTAGCTATGGCTACACCTTC. Translated: CASSLPGSYGYTF.

The chain employs TRBV30 and TRBJ1-4, with 9 bases that match TRBD1. Germline V CDR1 and CDR2: GTSNPN, SVGIG (reference sequence). The CDR3 has 13 residues. The V segment lost 4 bases and the J segment 5 bases; nucleotides outside the gene matches: 2. CDR3 region: CAWITGGNEKLFF. The DNA of the CDR3 is TGTGCCTGGATAACAGGGGGCAATGAAAAACTGTTTTTT.

The chain combines TRBV6-1 with TRBJ1-6; TRBD1 might be the D (5 bases). Germline V lookup: CDR1 MNHNS, CDR2 SASEGT. The CDR3 sequence is 14 residues long. Trimming removed 4 bases at V and 6 bases at J, with 10 bases between. The CDR3 sequence: CASSAGPPNSPLHF. In DNA, the CDR3 is TGTGCCAGCAGTGCAGGGCCCCCTAATTCACCCCTCCACTTT.

The V and J genes are TRBV11-2 and TRBJ2-1; TRBD2 matches 7 bases. Per germline, CDR1 SGHAT and CDR2 FQNNGV. V lost 3 bases to trimming and J lost 3 bases; unmatched junction nucleotides: 11. The CDR3 loop spans 17 amino acids. The CDR3 here is CASSFLVSGALYNEQFF. The CDR3 DNA reads as TGTGCCAGCAGCTTCCTCGTGAGCGGGGCCCTCTACAATGAGCAGTTCTTC.

Only one count was recorded for this clone. The V call is TRBV2, the J call TRBJ1-6; D is uncertain. Trimming shortened V by 6 bases and J by 4 bases, and 7 bases separated the two germline ends. This CDR3 has 13 amino acids. Per germline, CDR1 SNHLY and CDR2 FYNNEI. The CDR3: CASRVFYNSPLHF. DNA for the CDR3: TGTGCCAGCAGGGTCTTTTATAATTCACCCCTCCACTTT. The entire variable domain, with the rest obtained from reference TRBV2 and TRBJ1-6, is as follows: EPEVTQTPSHQVTQMGQEVILRCVPISNHLYFYWYRQILGQKVEFLVSFYNNEISEKSEIFDDQFSVERPDGSNFTLKIRSTKLEDSAMYFCASRVFYNSPLHFGNGTRLTVT.

The rearrangement links TRBV5-1 to TRBJ2-1; either TRBD1 or TRBD2 may supply D (5 bases each). The CDR3 consists of 14 residues. Trimming took off 8 bases at V and 9 bases at J, with 21 bases between the two ends. Germline CDR1 SGHRS, CDR2 YFSETQ. Written as DNA, the CDR3 is TGCGCCAGTATGATCAGAACTAGTCAGGGTGAGCAGTTCTTC. It specifies CASMIRTSQGEQFF. The full variable domain, its missing parts supplied by reference TRBV5-1 and TRBJ2-1, is KAGVTQTPRYLIKTRGQQVTLSCSPISGHRSVSWYQQTPGQGLQFLFEYFSETQRNKGNFPGRFSGRQFSNSRSEMNVSTLELGDSALYLCASMIRTSQGEQFFGPGTRLTVL.

The chain employs TRBV6-5 and TRBJ2-7; a possible D gene is TRBD2 (5 bases). Per germline, CDR1 MNHEY and CDR2 SVGAGI. This CDR3 has 14 amino acids. The germline V and J ends were trimmed by 6 bases and 6 bases, with 18 bases remaining between them. For the CDR3, the DNA is TGTGCCAGCAGCTCTACGGGATTCCCACGCGAGCAGTACTTC. Amino acids: CASSSTGFPREQYF.

Notes on this clone: The sample contains more than one DNA sequence encoding this CDR3. The gene calls are TRBV27 and TRBJ2-5; D is possibly TRBD2 (5 bases). CDR3 length: 14 residues. The V end was cut by 2 bases, the J end by 0 bases, with 7 bases between. From germline, CDR1 is MNHEY and CDR2 SMNVEV (reference sequence). The CDR3 loop is CASSLRGYQETQYF. CDR3 nucleotide sequence: TGTGCCAGCAGTTTACGGGGATACCAAGAGACCCAGTACTTC.

The J gene is TRBJ2-7, the V gene TRBV13; D remains unclear. Trimming pared 3 bases from V and 3 bases from J, leaving 9 bases between. In germline, CDR1 is PRHDT, CDR2 FYEKMQ (reference sequence). CDR3 length: 13 amino acids. The CDR3 sequence: CASSFERNYEQYF. DNA for the CDR3: TGTGCCAGCAGCTTTGAGAGAAACTACGAGCAGTACTTC.

The sample holds one count of this clone. V gene TRBV2 combines with J gene TRBJ2-1, with a tentative D call TRBD1 (5 bases). This CDR3 contains 14 residues. Per the germline V gene, CDR1 is SNHLY and CDR2 is FYNNEI. V was cut by 6 bases and J by 2 bases, with 11 bases left in between. CDR3 in DNA: TGTGCCAGCAGGAAGACAGATACCTACAATGAGCAGTTCTTC. This codes for CASRKTDTYNEQFF.

The V call is TRBV18, the J call TRBJ1-1, with D tentatively TRBD1 (5 bases). V dropped 6 bases and J dropped 3 bases, with 11 bases sitting between them. This CDR3 is built from 13 residues. In germline, CDR1 is KGHSH, CDR2 LQKENI. The CDR3 nucleotides read TGTGCCAGCTCGATCGGGGGGGACACTGAAGCTTTCTTT. Its protein is CASSIGGDTEAFF.